Detailed here is one T cell receptor (beta chain). The data were obtained in a study of blood T cell repertoires in COVID-19. The wider study: Nucleic acid was either cDNA or gDNA, and it came from T cells, B-cell-depleted T cells, or PBMCs.

CDR3 length: 14 amino acids. V lost 9 bases, J lost 2 bases, and 14 bases lay in between. The germline gives CDR1 SGHVS, CDR2 FQNEAQ. Assay used: immunoSEQ multiplex PCR; TCRdb lists only in-frame clones, some missing. The table lists fewer than 200,000 clones, roughly 86% of them singletons, with 2.7% in the top ten. This sequence originates from a man aged 40-49 years with active or convalescent COVID-19. The chain has TRBV7-8 and TRBJ2-1, with D perhaps matching TRBD2 (6 bases). The specimen sequenced was peripheral blood. DNA of the CDR3: TGTGCCAGTTCGCGGGATTACACCTACAATGAGCAGTTCTTC. It is translated as CASSRDYTYNEQFF.